These 28 T cell receptor beta chains originate from one sample sequenced in a study of monozygotic twins with inflammatory bowel disease. No DNA is given; TCRdb re-called the 5' RACE reads and lists each CDR3 protein once. The sample's table shows approximately 400,000 distinct CDR3 sequences. The sequenced sample was blood. The receptors come from a human donor with ulcerative colitis or Crohn's disease, or a healthy co-twin of an affected twin (not recorded which).

V gene TRBV7-2 combines with J gene TRBJ1-4; the TRBD1 assignment by TCRdb is unverifiable without DNA. Per the germline V gene, CDR1 is SGHTA and CDR2 is FQGNSA. This CDR3 contains 17 residues. CDR3 sequence: CASTTGQGYNSYEKLFF.

The gene calls are TRBV4-2 and TRBJ2-1; no DNA is available, so the TRBD1 call from TCRdb remains unchecked. The CDR3 consists of 15 residues. Germline CDR1 is LGHNA and CDR2 is YNFKEQ. The CDR3 is CASSQGNLQGHEQFF.

The chain is built from TRBV20-1 and TRBJ1-5. This CDR3 is 16 amino acids long. CDR1 is DFQATT and CDR2 is SNEGSKA in the germline V gene (reference sequence). The CDR3 sequence: CSARDRAVPSNQPQHF.

The V gene is TRBV29-1, the J gene TRBJ2-5. CDR1 is SQVTM and CDR2 is ANQGSEA in the germline V gene. This CDR3 is 13 amino acids long. Here the CDR3 reads CSVEPSSGETQYF.

The genes are TRBV20-1 and TRBJ1-1. This CDR3 is built from 13 residues. From germline, CDR1 is DFQATT and CDR2 SNEGSKA (reference sequence). CDR3 amino acids: CSADLGRNTEAFF.

The CDR3 protein is CASSRRWSYEQYF. The chain links TRBV5-6 to TRBJ2-7. CDR3 length: 13 residues. Germline V gene sequence: CDR1 SGHDT, CDR2 YYEEEE. Based on the CDR3 plus reference TRBV5-6 and TRBJ2-7, the full variable domain is DAGVTQSPTHLIKTRGQQVTLRCSPKSGHDTVSWYQQALGQGPQFIFQYYEEEERQRGNFPDRFSGHQFPNYSSELNVNALLLGDSALYLCASSRRWSYEQYFGPGTRLTVT.

The chain couples TRBV10-3 to TRBJ2-1. Per germline, CDR1 ENHRY and CDR2 SYGVKD. The CDR3 length is 13 residues. CDR3 in amino acids: CAIGGSSYNEQFF.

V usage is TRBV7-3 and J usage is TRBJ2-5; TCRdb outputs TRBD2, but without DNA this stays unchecked. Germline V lookup: CDR1 SGHTA, CDR2 FQGTGA. The CDR3 spans 17 residues. CDR3 loop: CASTPVDQLAAQETQYF.

This chain uses TRBV7-2 with TRBJ1-5. The CDR3 has 14 amino acids. CDR1 and CDR2 (germline): SGHTA, FQGNSA. This chain's CDR3 is CASSPRIRNQPQHF.

J is TRBJ1-2 and V is TRBV5-1. The CDR3 loop spans 12 amino acids. Germline V gives CDR1 SGHRS, CDR2 YFSETQ. The CDR3 region is CASSLWGDGYTF.

V gene TRBV4-1 combines with J gene TRBJ2-7; TCRdb proposes TRBD1, but this gene call is untestable without DNA. This CDR3 has 15 residues. Per germline, CDR1 MGHRA and CDR2 YSYEKL. The CDR3 region is CASSQVAQGPYEQYF.

This rearrangement joins TRBV10-3 to TRBJ2-7; TCRdb selects TRBD1, and the lack of DNA leaves this call unchecked. Germline loops: CDR1 ENHRY, CDR2 SYGVKD. This CDR3 spans 21 amino acids. CDR3 residues: CAISEPSLGTGFGYYYYEQYF.

V gene TRBV4-2 combines with J gene TRBJ2-2; absent DNA, TCRdb's TRBD2 call cannot be checked. The CDR3 has 18 amino acids. Germline V gene lookup returns CDR1 LGHNA and CDR2 YNFKEQ. The CDR3 sequence is CASSQEQAGLAGSGGLFF.

This chain joins TRBV2 and TRBJ1-4. CDR1 is SNHLY and CDR2 is FYNNEI in the germline V gene. The CDR3 has 12 amino acids. CDR3 amino acids: CASASRSEKLFF.

The gene calls are TRBV19 and TRBJ2-7; the D gene TCRdb calls, TRBD1, cannot be checked with no DNA. The CDR3 contains 15 residues. Germline lookup yields CDR1 LNHDA and CDR2 SQIVND (reference sequence). The CDR3 loop reads CASSTRDRGSHEQYF.

The chain uses TRBV5-1 and TRBJ2-3; the TCRdb call, TRBD1, lacks DNA for checking. The CDR3 totals 12 residues. Germline CDR1 is SGHRS and CDR2 is YFSETQ. The CDR3 loop is CASSLGRRETCF.

This rearrangement joins TRBV6-5 to TRBJ2-1; there is no DNA to check the TCRdb D call of TRBD2. The CDR3 runs 15 residues. Per the germline V gene, CDR1 is MNHEY and CDR2 is SVGAGI. This chain's CDR3 is CASSYRGGRVDEQFF.

This chain links TRBV20-1 with TRBJ2-5. CDR1 is DFQATT and CDR2 is SNEGSKA in the germline V gene (reference sequence). This CDR3 region has 13 residues. Here the CDR3 reads CSASDLAAETQYF.

The V gene is TRBV29-1, the J gene TRBJ2-1; lacking DNA, the TRBD1 call made by TCRdb goes unchecked. The CDR3 runs to 13 residues. Germline V gene lookup returns CDR1 SQVTM and CDR2 ANQGSEA. CDR3 amino acids: CSVDHQGGNEQFF.

The CDR3 loop is CASSLGAGGLSYEQYF. The chain has TRBV7-9 and TRBJ2-7; with no DNA, the TCRdb D assignment of TRBD2 cannot be verified. The germline V gene encodes CDR1 SEHNR and CDR2 FQNEAQ (reference sequence). The CDR3 has 16 amino acids.

The chain links TRBV7-6 to TRBJ2-5; the TCRdb D gene call, TRBD2, has no DNA to confirm it. Germline lookup yields CDR1 SGHVS and CDR2 FNYEAQ. CDR3 length: 14 residues. CDR3 protein: CASRGLAGEETQYF.

The rearrangement uses TRBV7-6 and TRBJ2-7; TCRdb returns TRBD2, unconfirmable since there is no DNA. Germline CDR1 reads SGHVS; CDR2 reads FNYEAQ. This CDR3 spans 15 amino acids. The CDR3 reads CASSFSGALFHEQYF.

The chain combines TRBV5-1 with TRBJ2-1; with no DNA, the TCRdb D assignment of TRBD1 cannot be verified. The CDR3 is 15 residues long. From germline, CDR1 is SGHRS and CDR2 YFSETQ. CDR3 region: CASSLSGDPYNEQFF.

This chain links TRBV18 with TRBJ1-2. CDR1 is KGHSH, CDR2 LQKENI, per germline. This CDR3 has 15 amino acids. The CDR3 is CASSLNRDGPYGYTF.

The chain joins TRBV6-2 or TRBV6-3 to TRBJ2-7. There are 16 residues in the CDR3. Germline V gene sequence: CDR1 MNHEY, CDR2 SVGEGT. The CDR3 loop is CASSIGSDFTTYEQYF.

The CDR3 here is CASSDLTTHQKGGELFF. The V gene is TRBV25-1, the J gene TRBJ2-2. The CDR3 runs 17 residues. Germline loops: CDR1 MGHDK, CDR2 SYGVNS.

The gene calls are TRBV2 and TRBJ2-7; no DNA is available, so the TRBD2 call from TCRdb remains unchecked. Looked up from germline, CDR1 is SNHLY and CDR2 is FYNNEI. The CDR3 length is 16 residues. The CDR3 loop reads CASSPQGSSGSYEQYF.

This chain links TRBV20-1 with TRBJ2-3; checking the TCRdb D call of TRBD1 is not possible without DNA. CDR1 is DFQATT, CDR2 SNEGSKA, per germline (reference sequence). This CDR3 spans 14 amino acids. The chain's CDR3 is CSAPHGGVTDTQYF.